This T cell receptor (beta chain) was identified in a study of blood T cell repertoires in COVID-19. In the source study's methods: Counts of nucleated cells, estimated from reference gene primer amplification, were obtained. TCRdb keeps only in-frame clones here, not all; method: immunoSEQ multiplex PCR. For V, J and clone size, that table is used; D and trimming come from the DNA. The data show about 300,000 clones, with roughly 83% seen just once and almost 1.5% held by the top ten. CDR1 is SGHRS, CDR2 YFSETQ, per germline. With V trimmed by 4 bases and J by 7 bases, 10 bases remained unmatched. The CDR3 has 14 amino acids.

The V and J genes are TRBV5-1 and TRBJ2-7, with 8 nucleotides matching TRBD1. This clonotype originated in a human donor with COVID-19, enrolled during active disease. The donor label of this sample is uncertain. Sample: peripheral blood. Here the CDR3 DNA reads TGCGCCAGCAGCGCAGTACGACAGGGGCGGGAGCAGTACTTC. Translation: CASSAVRQGREQYF.